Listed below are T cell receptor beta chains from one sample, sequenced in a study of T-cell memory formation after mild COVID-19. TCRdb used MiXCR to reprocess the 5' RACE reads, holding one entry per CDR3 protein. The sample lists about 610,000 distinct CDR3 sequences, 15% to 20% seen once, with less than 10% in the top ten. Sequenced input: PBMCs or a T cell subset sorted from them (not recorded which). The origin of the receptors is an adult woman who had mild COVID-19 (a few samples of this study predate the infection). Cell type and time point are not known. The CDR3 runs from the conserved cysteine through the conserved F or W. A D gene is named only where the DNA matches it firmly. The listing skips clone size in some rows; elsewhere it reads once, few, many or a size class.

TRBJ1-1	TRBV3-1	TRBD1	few	TGTGCCAGCAGCCCACTTAATGGACAGGGGATGAGCACTGAAGCTTTCTTT	CASSPLNGQGMSTEAFF
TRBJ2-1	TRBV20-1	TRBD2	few	TGCAGTGCTACCCCTATTGGGGGGGGAACCTACAATGAGCAGTTCTTC	CSATPIGGGTYNEQFF
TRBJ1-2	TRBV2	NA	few	TGTGCCAGCCTTCCCGGGACCGATCTCTACGCCTTC	CASLPGTDLYAF
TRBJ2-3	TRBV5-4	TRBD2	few	TGTGCCAGCAGCCCCGATAGCGGGAGGCCCGGAGATACGCAGTATTTT	CASSPDSGRPGDTQYF
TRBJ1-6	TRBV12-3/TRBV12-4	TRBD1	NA	TGTGCCAGCAGTGGGGACAGGCGGCCTTCACCCCTCCACTTT	CASSGDRRPSPLHF
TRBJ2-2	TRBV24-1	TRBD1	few	TGTGCCACCAGTGACAGACAGGGTCGGGACACCGGGGAGCTGTTTTTT	CATSDRQGRDTGELFF
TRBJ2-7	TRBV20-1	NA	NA	TGCAGTGCTAGTATAGGGACCAACTCCTACGAGCAGTACTTC	CSASIGTNSYEQYF
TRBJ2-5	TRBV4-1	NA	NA	TGCGCCAGCAGCTGGGGGGCGTCAGACCAAGAGACCCAGTACTTC	CASSWGASDQETQYF
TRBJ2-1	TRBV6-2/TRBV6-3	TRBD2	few	TGTGCCAGCAGGCCCAGGGGAGCGGGAGGGTTAAGGAATGAGCAGTTCTTC	CASRPRGAGGLRNEQFF
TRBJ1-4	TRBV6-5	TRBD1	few	TGTGCCAGCAGTAAGAACAGGGGACTTAATGAAAAACTGTTTTTT	CASSKNRGLNEKLFF
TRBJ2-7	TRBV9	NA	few	TGTGCCAGCAGCCCGGGCGCAGGAACCTCCTACGAGCAGTACTTC	CASSPGAGTSYEQYF
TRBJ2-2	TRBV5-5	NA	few	TGTGCCAGCAGCTTGGATGCGATCGTGGGGGAGCTGTTTTTT	CASSLDAIVGELFF
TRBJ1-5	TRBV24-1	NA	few	TGTGCCACCGCCTACTCAGGGGTGGATCAGCCCCAGCATTTT	CATAYSGVDQPQHF
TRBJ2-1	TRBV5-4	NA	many	TGTGCCAGCAGCTTTCGCAACGAAGGACACAATGAGCAGTTCTTC	CASSFRNEGHNEQFF
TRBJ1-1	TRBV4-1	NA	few	TGCGCCACCAGCGGAGGCCCCGAGGCTTTCTTT	CATSGGPEAFF
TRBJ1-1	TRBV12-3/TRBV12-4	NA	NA	TGTGCCAGCAGTTTAGTTACGGGGAGGGCTTTCTTT	CASSLVTGRAFF